The subject of this entry is one T cell receptor beta chain. This clone is termed large (0.1 to 1%). This receptor's antigen is unknown. There are no base qualities to consult, and no much larger clone falls within one base. For CDR1 and CDR2, the germline V gene lists SGHDN and FVKESK. The junction shows trimming of 10 bases on V and 2 bases on J, plus 18 bases between the germline ends. Inclusive of the bounding cysteine and phenylalanine, the CDR3 is 14 residues long. Just the 42-base CDR3 DNA is kept, in frame starting at base 1. The control cohort consisted of 11 patients who had myeloablative marrow transplants with methotrexate plus a calcineurin inhibitor and who were sampled 1 year after transplant. Mononuclear cells from peripheral blood and bone marrow were separated by Ficoll-Hypaque density centrifugation and then cryopreserved. TRB sequencing was run on genomic DNA with either the immunoSEQ assay at survey resolution or the hsTCRB kit. On the authors' methods: Initial read processing used immunoSEQ software, and repertoire analyses used the LymphoSeq R package. Clonality was calculated as 1 minus normalized Shannon entropy, and the Gini coefficient was also calculated for each TRB dataset. Phenotypes of unsorted samples were inferred by mapping TRB sequences from sorted subsets of the recipient or donor onto the same recipient's unsorted samples. In its TCRdb copy, this immuneACCESS table keeps in-frame sequences only and misses some clones. Where compared with another copy, unresolved V genes explain less than half of these, and the others have no known cause. The V and J calls and the clone size are those of that table, but D and trimming were determined from the DNA. The sample table lists over 20,000 clones, 80% to 90% of them with a count of one. The ten top clones hold more than 2% of the sample.

The data were obtained in a study of T cells after posttransplantation cyclophosphamide (dated by TCRdb to the mid-2010s). With regard to the full study: Using TRB sequencing, the study followed how the T cell repertoire rebuilt after myeloablative bone marrow transplantation with posttransplantation cyclophosphamide given as GVHD prophylaxis. TRB sequencing was also done on up to about 3 additional blood samples from 2 to 5.2 years after transplant in 3 patients, and on pretransplant blood from 4 patients. TRB sequencing was performed on blood from all 35 or so PTCy patients with 1-year posttransplant specimens. Because TRA and TRB clonality correlated tightly in under ten samples, the subsequent TCR analyses were limited to TRB only. Samples from a few dozen PTCy-treated patients, along with samples from some 15 of their related bone marrow donors, underwent antigen receptor sequencing. Public TRB sequences were queried against a database of over 3,000 sequences associated with responses to pathogens, tumor antigens, self-antigens and alloantigens.

What the work shows at the level of the full study, not this receptor alone: The TRB repertoires of T cells infiltrating skin or the GI tract showed only limited overlap with the TRB repertoires found in blood. At 1-2 months, donor-recipient similarity was low but rose over the first year, and the later blood repertoires were often dominated by donor CD8+ memory clones. Across 35 to 45 patients, TRB clonality was highly associated with recipient CMV seropositivity and CMV reactivation, and diversity in PTCy patients was similar to diversity in CNI/methotrexate controls.

The starting material was PBMCs, obtained around 53 weeks after allogeneic stem cell transplant with calcineurin inhibitor and methotrexate. This receptor was taken from a female patient in her thirties or forties who received an allogeneic stem cell transplant from an unrelated donor, was CMV-positive, and had acute and chronic GVHD. Some T cells seen after a transplant may have their origin in the graft donor. The receptor chain draws on TRBV14 and TRBJ2-7; the D region possibly corresponds to TRBD2 (7 bases align). CDR3 sequence: CATSRGGGPYEQYF. DNA sequence: TGTGCCACTTCCCGAGGCGGGGGCCCCTACGAGCAGTACTTC.